These 7 T cell receptor beta chains came from one sample sequenced in a study of breast tumors, draining lymph nodes, adjacent tissues. TCRdb re-analysed the multiplex PCR reads in MiXCR, keeping a single row per CDR3 protein. The data show about 230,000 distinct CDR3 sequences, approximately 31% seen once. Breast cancer patients provided tissue from their axillary draining lymph nodes. Material for sequencing was axillary lymph node tissue. The receptor source for this set is a female donor with breast cancer. Some clones in this sample may be carry-over from other donors' samples.

This clonotype was seen many times. The chain is built from TRBV3-1 and TRBJ2-7, with D maybe TRBD1 (5 bases). The V end lost 1 base, the J end lost 6 bases, and 13 bases lay between the germline ends. The CDR3 loop spans 14 amino acids. Germline lookup yields CDR1 LGHDT and CDR2 YNNKEL (reference sequence). CDR3 DNA: TGTGCCAGCAGCCAAGGGGGCCTACCCTCCGAGCAGTACTTC. Amino acid sequence: CASSQGGLPSEQYF.

This clonotype came up many times. The chain couples TRBV5-1 to TRBJ2-7; possible D gene TRBD2, 6 bases. The V end lost 1 base, the J end lost 2 bases, and 10 bases lay between the germline ends. CDR1 SGHRS and CDR2 YFSETQ come from the germline V gene. This CDR3 has 14 amino acids. The CDR3, as DNA: TGCGCCAGCAGCTTGCGGGAGCACACCTACGAGCAGTACTTC. This encodes CASSLREHTYEQYF.

The table lists this clonotype with a few counts. This sequence may be a read error, since a much larger clone differs from it by one base. The J gene is TRBJ2-7, the V gene TRBV5-1, with 13 bases that match TRBD2. Per germline, CDR1 SGHRS and CDR2 YFSETQ. CDR3 length: 16 amino acids. In DNA, the CDR3 is TGCGCCAGCAGCCGGCGAGGGACTAGCGGGACCTACGGGCAGTACTTC. The encoded protein is CASSRRGTSGTYGQYF.

The sample holds many counts of this clonotype. The CDR3 protein is CSASRGQGNQPQHF. As DNA, the CDR3 is TGCAGTGCTAGCAGGGGACAGGGCAATCAGCCCCAGCATTTT. The chain carries TRBV20-1 and TRBJ1-5, with TRBD1 identical over 8 bases. There are 14 residues in the CDR3. After removal of 3 bases from V and 2 bases from J, the junction contained 3 bases not matched to a gene. CDR1 is DFQATT, CDR2 SNEGSKA, per germline (reference sequence).

CDR3 DNA sequence: TGTGCCAGCAGCTCCCGACGGGGACGGGGTGGCTACACCTTC. Protein: CASSSRRGRGGYTF. J is TRBJ1-2 and V is TRBV7-6; perhaps TRBD1 as D (5 bases). V lost 4 bases to trimming and J lost 7 bases, with 16 bases between them. Germline V gene lookup returns CDR1 SGHVS and CDR2 FNYEAQ. This CDR3 is built from 14 residues.

This clonotype was seen repeatedly, ten times or more. The rearrangement links TRBV6-6 to TRBJ2-6; tentative D call: TRBD2 (5 bases). The CDR3 consists of 18 residues. Between the trimmed V and J ends, which lost 6 bases and 0 bases, there was a span of 18 bases. In germline, CDR1 is MNHNY, CDR2 SVGAGI (reference sequence). The DNA for the CDR3 is TGTGCCAGCAGCCGAGGCGGGTCAGCTTCCTCTGGGGCCAACGTCCTGACTTTC. This gives the protein CASSRGGSASSGANVLTF.

There are many counts of this clonotype. This rearrangement joins TRBV3-1 to TRBJ1-6, with 7 bases matching TRBD1. Germline CDR1 reads LGHDT; CDR2 reads YNNKEL (reference sequence). The CDR3 runs to 14 residues. J was trimmed by 5 bases and V by 11 bases; bases with no gene match: 9. The CDR3 nucleotides are TGTGCCTGCCAGGGGGACTCTAATAATTCACCCCTCCACTTT. Amino acids: CACQGDSNNSPLHF.